This T cell receptor (beta chain) is from a study of T cells in localized non-small cell lung cancer. Study results and caveats: There was an association of higher blood T cell density with longer overall survival.

Sequencing was performed with immunoSEQ multiplex PCR; in TCRdb, only in-frame clones are kept and a portion is missing. The sample has about 59,000 clones, 90% seen once; the top ten hold about 2.1%. Points on this clone: Antigen unknown.

The sequences come from peripheral blood, collected before any cancer treatment. This TCR was recovered from a woman between 35 and 70 years old with stage I lung adenocarcinoma.

This chain's CDR3 is CASRGVSSYEQYF. Here the CDR3 DNA reads TGCGCCAGCAGGGGAGTGAGCTCCTACGAGCAGTACTTC. The V gene is TRBV5-1, the J gene TRBJ2-7; D might be TRBD2 (5 bases). V lost 5 bases, J lost 0 bases, and 9 bases lay in between. In germline, CDR1 is SGHRS, CDR2 YFSETQ. This CDR3 is 13 amino acids long.